The rows below give T cell receptor beta chains drawn from one sample of a study of T cell responses to AZD1222 COVID-19 vaccine. Sequencing used immunoSEQ multiplex PCR; TCRdb keeps in-frame clones, though not all of them. Here the sample spans 100,000 or so clones, 91% being singletons. Sequences were derived from peripheral blood, sampled on day 0 of AZD1222 vaccination. The receptors were sampled from an adult in good health. CDR3s include the opening cysteine and the closing phenylalanine or tryptophan. The order of the fields is clone size, J gene, V gene, D gene, CDR3 protein, CDR3 DNA. A D gene is named only where the DNA matches it firmly. Size is omitted from some rows. Given values are once, few, many or a class for expanded clones.

. TRBJ1-3 TRBV6-5 . CASRPTSAGNTIYF TGTGCCAGCAGGCCTACTTCTGCCGGAAACACCATATATTTT
. TRBJ1-6 TRBV30 . CAWRGAVIIQPLHF TGTGCCTGGAGGGGGGCAGTCATAATTCAACCCCTCCACTTT
. TRBJ2-1 TRBV13 . CASSLDRGALSYNEQFF TGTGCCAGCAGCCTCGACCGGGGGGCCCTTTCCTACAATGAGCAGTTCTTC
. TRBJ1-6 TRBV9 . CASGSPLHF TGTGCCAGCGGATCACCCCTCCACTTT
once TRBJ1-4 TRBV28 . CASSSPQTGGEKLFF TGTGCCAGCAGTTCTCCACAAACGGGGGGCGAAAAACTGTTTTTT
. TRBJ2-7 TRBV25-1 TRBD1 CASSDRQGKGEQYF TGTGCCAGCAGTGACAGACAGGGGAAAGGCGAGCAGTACTTC
once TRBJ2-3 TRBV12-3/TRBV12-4 . CASSLWGGHTQYF TGTGCCAGCAGCCTTTGGGGGGGGCATACGCAGTATTTT
. TRBJ1-6 TRBV19 TRBD1 CASSTGGYNSPLHF TGTGCCAGTAGTACAGGGGGGTATAATTCACCCCTCCACTTT
. TRBJ1-1 TRBV19 TRBD1 CASSIVFPGQVFF TGTGCCAGTAGTATAGTCTTCCCGGGACAGGTATTCTTT
. TRBJ2-7 TRBV20-1 . CSARFVSEQYF TGCAGTGCTAGATTTGTCTCCGAGCAGTACTTC
. TRBJ2-7 TRBV6-5 . CASKGVDVVSYEQYF TGTGCCAGCAAGGGGGTGGATGTGGTCTCCTACGAGCAGTACTTC
. TRBJ1-5 TRBV11-3 . CASSLEGRCRGRPQHF TGTGCCAGCAGCTTAGAAGGGCGTTGCAGGGGCCGGCCCCAGCATTTT
. TRBJ1-3 TRBV5-1 TRBD1 CASSLGSGTGAANSGNTIYF TGCGCCAGCAGCCTCGGCTCCGGGACAGGAGCCGCTAACTCTGGAAACACCATATATTTT
. TRBJ2-2 TRBV5-6 . CASSLTNTGELFF TGTGCCAGCAGCTTGACGAACACCGGGGAGCTGTTTTTT
. TRBJ2-1 TRBV6-5 . CASSYSPGEQFF TGTGCCAGCAGTTACTCGCCGGGCGAGCAGTTCTTC
once TRBJ2-7 TRBV4-3 TRBD1 CASSLTGGPYEQYF TGCGCCAGCAGCCTCACAGGGGGCCCTTACGAGCAGTACTTC
. TRBJ1-6 TRBV5-4 . CASKPQGQSSYNSPLHF TGTGCCAGCAAGCCACAGGGCCAAAGCTCCTATAATTCACCCCTCCACTTT
. TRBJ1-1 TRBV11-2 . CASSFRRDNTEAFF TGTGCCAGCAGCTTCCGGAGGGATAACACTGAAGCTTTCTTT
. TRBJ2-1 TRBV14 TRBD2 CASSPLAGGSYNEQFF TGTGCCAGCAGCCCTCTAGCGGGGGGTTCCTACAATGAGCAGTTCTTC
. TRBJ1-1 TRBV19 TRBD1 CASSRQGAMEAFF TGTGCCAGTAGCCGACAGGGGGCAATGGAAGCTTTCTTT
. TRBJ1-2 TRBV6-5 . CASSYPGGLGYGYTF TGTGCCAGCAGTTACCCTGGGGGCTTGGGCTATGGCTACACCTTC
. TRBJ1-1 TRBV6-5 TRBD1 CASSYSGQTNTEAFF TGTGCCAGCAGTTACTCGGGACAGACGAACACTGAAGCTTTCTTT
. TRBJ1-6 TRBV3-1/TRBV3-2 . CASSQDPGAFGSPLHF TGTGCCAGCAGCCAAGATCCAGGGGCCTTCGGGTCACCCCTCCACTTT
. TRBJ2-2 TRBV3-1/TRBV3-2 TRBD1 CASSLTGQITELFF TGTGCCAGCAGCCTCACGGGACAGATTACCGAGCTGTTTTTT